This T cell receptor (beta chain) was sequenced for a study of CD4 T cells in relation to SARS-CoV-2 and coronaviruses. The study, taken as a whole, reports: Memory recall responses, not primary responses primed in culture, are what the assay detects. Crossreactivity was assessed only for spike protein, not other viral proteins. Compared with monoreactive clones, crossreactive clones showed significantly weaker SARS-CoV-2 expansion.

Sorted naive or memory CD4+ cells met CEF peptides for roughly 10 days. V was trimmed by 7 bases and J by 6 bases, leaving 16 bases between them. Germline loops: CDR1 LNHDA, CDR2 SQIVND (reference sequence). The CDR3 covers 14 residues. Sequenced by immunoSEQ multiplex PCR; TCRdb stores in-frame clones only, minus some. This table holds tens of thousands of clones, about 87% found once. As for this clone: The antigen remains undetermined.

The chain combines TRBV19 with TRBJ2-1; D is possibly TRBD2 (6 bases). This clonotype originated in an adult with COVID-19. The material sequenced was naive CD4+ T cells from PBMCs, cultured in vitro. Subset meaning: naive CD4+ T cells isolated by negative enrichment. CDR3 sequence (DNA): TGTGCCAGTACCAACCGGGACTTATTCAATGAGCAGTTCTTC. It codes for CASTNRDLFNEQFF.